A selection of T cell receptor beta chains follows, all from one sample in a study of identical twins. TCRdb re-called the 5' RACE reads with MiXCR, one entry per CDR3 protein. Of around 1.7 million distinct CDR3 sequences in the sample, about 32% were seen once. Sequenced input: cord blood. The source is a newborn girl in good health. Both conserved end residues are part of each CDR3. Fields, in order: CDR3 length, clone size, J gene, V gene, D gene, CDR3 protein, CDR3 DNA. A D gene is named only where the DNA matches it firmly. Clone size is not always given. Where it is, it says once, few, many or a class for expanded clones.

cdr3_length: 16
clone_size: .
j_call: TRBJ2-1
v_call: TRBV28
d_call: TRBD2
cdr3_aa: CASSLITSGSSNEQFF
cdr3_nt: TGTGCCAGCAGTCTCATCACTAGCGGGAGTAGTAATGAGCAGTTCTTC

cdr3_length: 14
clone_size: few
j_call: TRBJ2-7
v_call: TRBV12-3/TRBV12-4
d_call: .
cdr3_aa: CASSLRGITYEQYF
cdr3_nt: TGTGCCAGCAGTTTACGGGGGATTACCTACGAGCAGTACTTC

cdr3_length: 14
clone_size: few
j_call: TRBJ1-1
v_call: TRBV13
d_call: TRBD1
cdr3_aa: CASRRGQGDTEAFF
cdr3_nt: TGTGCCAGCAGGCGGGGACAGGGGGACACTGAAGCTTTCTTT

cdr3_length: 15
clone_size: many
j_call: TRBJ1-2
v_call: TRBV12-3/TRBV12-4
d_call: .
cdr3_aa: CASSLGQIVNYGYTF
cdr3_nt: TGTGCCAGCAGTTTAGGACAGATAGTTAACTATGGCTACACCTTC

cdr3_length: 18
clone_size: .
j_call: TRBJ2-3
v_call: TRBV4-2
d_call: TRBD1
cdr3_aa: CASSQDYGTGGRTDTQYF
cdr3_nt: TGTGCCAGCAGCCAAGATTACGGGACAGGGGGCAGAACAGATACGCAGTATTTT

cdr3_length: 15
clone_size: .
j_call: TRBJ1-1
v_call: TRBV27
d_call: .
cdr3_aa: CASSRNPGRLPEAFF
cdr3_nt: TGTGCCAGCAGTCGAAACCCCGGACGGCTCCCTGAAGCTTTCTTT

cdr3_length: 13
clone_size: many
j_call: TRBJ2-7
v_call: TRBV29-1
d_call: TRBD2
cdr3_aa: CSVEGGRSYEQYF
cdr3_nt: TGCAGCGTTGAAGGCGGGAGATCCTACGAGCAGTACTTC

cdr3_length: 13
clone_size: .
j_call: TRBJ2-5
v_call: TRBV12-3/TRBV12-4
d_call: TRBD1
cdr3_aa: CASSPSGQGVQYF
cdr3_nt: TGTGCCAGCAGCCCCTCGGGACAGGGCGTCCAGTACTTC

cdr3_length: 15
clone_size: few
j_call: TRBJ2-1
v_call: TRBV5-5
d_call: TRBD2
cdr3_aa: CASSLAGTRDNEQFF
cdr3_nt: TGTGCCAGCAGCTTGGCCGGGACTAGAGACAATGAGCAGTTCTTC

cdr3_length: 15
clone_size: .
j_call: TRBJ2-7
v_call: TRBV20-1
d_call: TRBD2
cdr3_aa: CSARPTSGEIYEQYF
cdr3_nt: TGCAGTGCTAGACCGACTAGCGGGGAAATCTACGAGCAGTACTTC

cdr3_length: 12
clone_size: .
j_call: TRBJ1-5
v_call: TRBV13
d_call: .
cdr3_aa: CASSRMNQPQHF
cdr3_nt: TGTGCCAGCAGCCGGATGAATCAGCCCCAGCATTTT

cdr3_length: 14
clone_size: few
j_call: TRBJ2-1
v_call: TRBV7-2
d_call: .
cdr3_aa: CASSLASGGVEQFF
cdr3_nt: TGTGCCAGCAGCTTAGCTAGCGGTGGCGTTGAGCAGTTCTTC

cdr3_length: 11
clone_size: few
j_call: TRBJ2-7
v_call: TRBV3-1
d_call: .
cdr3_aa: CASSQALQQYF
cdr3_nt: TGTGCCAGCAGCCAAGCCCTTCAGCAGTACTTC

cdr3_length: 15
clone_size: few
j_call: TRBJ1-3
v_call: TRBV13
d_call: .
cdr3_aa: CASSPGPRSGNTIYF
cdr3_nt: TGTGCCAGCAGCCCGGGACCGCGATCTGGAAACACCATATATTTT

cdr3_length: 13
clone_size: .
j_call: TRBJ2-1
v_call: TRBV3-1
d_call: .
cdr3_aa: CASSLAVSYEQFF
cdr3_nt: TGTGCCAGCAGCCTAGCGGTCTCCTACGAGCAGTTCTTC

cdr3_length: 15
clone_size: few
j_call: TRBJ2-5
v_call: TRBV7-2
d_call: .
cdr3_aa: CASSLAAGPPETQYF
cdr3_nt: TGTGCCAGCAGCTTAGCTGCGGGTCCCCCCGAGACCCAGTACTTC

cdr3_length: 13
clone_size: few
j_call: TRBJ1-2
v_call: TRBV12-3/TRBV12-4
d_call: .
cdr3_aa: CASSSGENYGYTF
cdr3_nt: TGTGCCAGCAGTTCAGGGGAAAACTATGGCTACACCTTC

cdr3_length: 13
clone_size: few
j_call: TRBJ1-2
v_call: TRBV27
d_call: .
cdr3_aa: CASKDPGFYGYTF
cdr3_nt: TGTGCCAGCAAAGACCCAGGATTCTATGGCTACACCTTC

cdr3_length: 15
clone_size: .
j_call: TRBJ2-3
v_call: TRBV7-9
d_call: TRBD2
cdr3_aa: CAGSFSGGPQDTQYF
cdr3_nt: TGTGCCGGCAGCTTTTCGGGGGGGCCTCAAGATACGCAGTATTTT

cdr3_length: 15
clone_size: few
j_call: TRBJ1-2
v_call: TRBV4-1
d_call: TRBD1
cdr3_aa: CASSQVGQGLYGYTF
cdr3_nt: TGCGCCAGCAGCCAAGTGGGACAGGGGCTCTATGGCTACACCTTC

cdr3_length: 15
clone_size: .
j_call: TRBJ2-1
v_call: TRBV12-5
d_call: TRBD2
cdr3_aa: CASGSGTSGVHEQFF
cdr3_nt: TGTGCTAGTGGTTCAGGGACTAGCGGGGTTCATGAGCAGTTCTTC

cdr3_length: 20
clone_size: few
j_call: TRBJ1-6
v_call: TRBV12-3/TRBV12-4
d_call: .
cdr3_aa: CASSSTAPILGRLDNSPLHF
cdr3_nt: TGTGCCAGCAGTTCCACCGCCCCCATTTTGGGCCGATTGGATAATTCACCCCTCCACTTT

cdr3_length: 14
clone_size: many
j_call: TRBJ1-1
v_call: TRBV12-3/TRBV12-4
d_call: TRBD1
cdr3_aa: CASRGQGGNTEAFF
cdr3_nt: TGTGCCAGCAGGGGACAGGGGGGAAACACTGAAGCTTTCTTT

cdr3_length: 15
clone_size: .
j_call: TRBJ1-1
v_call: TRBV12-3/TRBV12-4
d_call: .
cdr3_aa: CASSWPGQMNTEAFF
cdr3_nt: TGTGCCAGCAGTTGGCCGGGGCAAATGAACACTGAAGCTTTCTTT

cdr3_length: 14
clone_size: few
j_call: TRBJ2-7
v_call: TRBV10-3
d_call: TRBD2
cdr3_aa: CVTGLAGVAYEQYF
cdr3_nt: TGTGTCACCGGACTAGCGGGGGTAGCCTACGAGCAGTACTTC

cdr3_length: 16
clone_size: .
j_call: TRBJ1-5
v_call: TRBV6-6
d_call: .
cdr3_aa: CASSYSIFRGDQPQHF
cdr3_nt: TGTGCCAGCAGTTACTCGATTTTTCGGGGGGATCAGCCCCAGCATTTT

cdr3_length: 14
clone_size: .
j_call: TRBJ1-2
v_call: TRBV19
d_call: TRBD1
cdr3_aa: CASISRDSNYGYTF
cdr3_nt: TGTGCCAGTATTTCCCGGGACAGTAACTATGGCTACACCTTC

cdr3_length: 15
clone_size: few
j_call: TRBJ2-3
v_call: TRBV7-2
d_call: .
cdr3_aa: CASSLDVWVPDTQYF
cdr3_nt: TGTGCCAGCAGCTTAGATGTGTGGGTACCAGATACGCAGTATTTT

cdr3_length: 14
clone_size: few
j_call: TRBJ1-2
v_call: TRBV7-8
d_call: .
cdr3_aa: CASSPSGGLYGYTF
cdr3_nt: TGTGCCAGCAGTCCTAGCGGGGGTCTTTATGGCTACACCTTC

cdr3_length: 15
clone_size: few
j_call: TRBJ2-2
v_call: TRBV14
d_call: TRBD1
cdr3_aa: CASSQATGGTGELFF
cdr3_nt: TGTGCCAGCAGCCAAGCAACAGGGGGCACCGGGGAGCTGTTTTTT

cdr3_length: 12
clone_size: .
j_call: TRBJ1-3
v_call: TRBV29-1
d_call: .
cdr3_aa: CSARRDGNTIYF
cdr3_nt: TGCAGCGCAAGACGGGATGGAAACACCATATATTTT

cdr3_length: 13
clone_size: few
j_call: TRBJ1-1
v_call: TRBV12-3/TRBV12-4
d_call: .
cdr3_aa: CASSPGIATEAFF
cdr3_nt: TGTGCCAGCAGCCCAGGGATCGCCACTGAAGCTTTCTTT

cdr3_length: 16
clone_size: once
j_call: TRBJ1-3
v_call: TRBV25-1
d_call: .
cdr3_aa: CASSEYGPSSGNTIYF
cdr3_nt: TGTGCCAGCAGTGAATATGGACCGAGCTCTGGAAACACCATATATTTT

cdr3_length: 14
clone_size: few
j_call: TRBJ1-4
v_call: TRBV5-1
d_call: .
cdr3_aa: CASSKPGPNEKLFF
cdr3_nt: TGCGCCAGCAGCAAGCCGGGACCGAATGAAAAACTGTTTTTT

cdr3_length: 18
clone_size: .
j_call: TRBJ2-2
v_call: TRBV24-1
d_call: TRBD1
cdr3_aa: CATSDFPLRQGKTGELFF
cdr3_nt: TGTGCCACCAGTGATTTCCCCCTTCGACAGGGGAAGACCGGGGAGCTGTTTTTT

cdr3_length: 11
clone_size: many
j_call: TRBJ2-1
v_call: TRBV29-1
d_call: .
cdr3_aa: CSYRVYNEQFF
cdr3_nt: TGCAGTTACCGGGTCTACAATGAGCAGTTCTTC

cdr3_length: 14
clone_size: few
j_call: TRBJ2-1
v_call: TRBV28
d_call: TRBD2
cdr3_aa: CASSSPGLAYEQFF
cdr3_nt: TGTGCCAGCAGTTCCCCCGGACTAGCCTATGAGCAGTTCTTC

cdr3_length: 13
clone_size: many
j_call: TRBJ2-5
v_call: TRBV12-3/TRBV12-4
d_call: .
cdr3_aa: CASSFRRYETQYF
cdr3_nt: TGTGCCAGCAGTTTTCGGCGGTATGAGACCCAGTACTTC

cdr3_length: 17
clone_size: .
j_call: TRBJ1-6
v_call: TRBV5-1
d_call: .
cdr3_aa: CAGSLGTAISYNSPLHF
cdr3_nt: TGCGCCGGCAGCCTGGGGACGGCGATCTCCTATAATTCACCCCTCCACTTT

cdr3_length: 18
clone_size: .
j_call: TRBJ2-3
v_call: TRBV9
d_call: TRBD2
cdr3_aa: CASSVKRGPPLSTDTQYF
cdr3_nt: TGTGCCAGCAGCGTAAAGCGGGGGCCCCCTCTTAGCACAGATACGCAGTATTTT

cdr3_length: 13
clone_size: .
j_call: TRBJ2-5
v_call: TRBV20-1
d_call: .
cdr3_aa: CSATGLIYNEQYF
cdr3_nt: TGCAGTGCGACGGGACTGATCTACAATGAGCAGTACTTC

cdr3_length: 14
clone_size: few
j_call: TRBJ1-1
v_call: TRBV12-3/TRBV12-4
d_call: .
cdr3_aa: CASSLHRENTEAFF
cdr3_nt: TGTGCCAGCAGTTTGCACAGGGAGAACACTGAAGCTTTCTTT

cdr3_length: 16
clone_size: few
j_call: TRBJ1-2
v_call: TRBV2
d_call: .
cdr3_aa: CASSEVGRHRVDGYTF
cdr3_nt: TGTGCCAGCAGTGAAGTAGGAAGGCACAGGGTTGATGGCTACACCTTC

cdr3_length: 14
clone_size: .
j_call: TRBJ2-1
v_call: TRBV12-3/TRBV12-4
d_call: TRBD2
cdr3_aa: CASSFWGLADEQFF
cdr3_nt: TGTGCCAGCAGTTTTTGGGGACTAGCGGACGAGCAGTTCTTC

cdr3_length: 12
clone_size: few
j_call: TRBJ1-2
v_call: TRBV24-1
d_call: .
cdr3_aa: CATSDYGYGYTF
cdr3_nt: TGTGCCACCAGTGATTATGGTTATGGCTACACCTTC

cdr3_length: 13
clone_size: .
j_call: TRBJ2-1
v_call: TRBV6-6
d_call: TRBD1
cdr3_aa: CASVDRGRAEQFF
cdr3_nt: TGTGCCAGCGTGGACAGGGGGCGCGCTGAGCAGTTCTTC

cdr3_length: 19
clone_size: .
j_call: TRBJ1-4
v_call: TRBV4-1
d_call: TRBD1
cdr3_aa: CASSQERTGGAPTNEKLFF
cdr3_nt: TGCGCCAGCAGCCAGGAAAGGACAGGGGGCGCCCCAACTAATGAAAAACTGTTTTTT

cdr3_length: 16
clone_size: .
j_call: TRBJ1-3
v_call: TRBV5-5
d_call: .
cdr3_aa: CASSGTGTDSGNTIYF
cdr3_nt: TGTGCCAGCAGCGGAACCGGGACCGACTCTGGAAACACCATATATTTT

cdr3_length: 12
clone_size: few
j_call: TRBJ2-7
v_call: TRBV2
d_call: .
cdr3_aa: CASMSTSYEQYF
cdr3_nt: TGTGCCAGCATGAGTACCTCCTACGAGCAGTACTTC

cdr3_length: 15
clone_size: once
j_call: TRBJ2-5
v_call: TRBV7-2
d_call: .
cdr3_aa: CASGFQIGRQETQYF
cdr3_nt: TGTGCCAGCGGCTTTCAAATTGGTCGGCAAGAGACCCAGTACTTC

cdr3_length: 19
clone_size: once
j_call: TRBJ2-6
v_call: TRBV7-8
d_call: .
cdr3_aa: CASSLVETRVYSGANVLTF
cdr3_nt: TGTGCCAGCAGCTTAGTCGAGACTAGGGTATACTCTGGGGCCAACGTCCTGACTTTC

cdr3_length: 14
clone_size: few
j_call: TRBJ2-4
v_call: TRBV4-1
d_call: .
cdr3_aa: CASSPWGTSNIQYF
cdr3_nt: TGCGCCAGCAGCCCTTGGGGCACTTCAAACATTCAGTACTTC

cdr3_length: 13
clone_size: .
j_call: TRBJ2-2
v_call: TRBV24-1
d_call: .
cdr3_aa: CATSERPTGELFF
cdr3_nt: TGTGCCACCAGCGAGAGACCCACCGGGGAGCTGTTTTTT

cdr3_length: 13
clone_size: .
j_call: TRBJ2-1
v_call: TRBV21-1
d_call: .
cdr3_aa: CASSKAGRNERFF
cdr3_nt: TGTGCCAGCAGCAAAGCGGGGCGGAATGAGCGGTTCTTC

cdr3_length: 13
clone_size: many
j_call: TRBJ2-1
v_call: TRBV6-4
d_call: .
cdr3_aa: CASSEKGYNEQFF
cdr3_nt: TGTGCCAGCAGTGAGAAGGGCTACAATGAGCAGTTCTTC